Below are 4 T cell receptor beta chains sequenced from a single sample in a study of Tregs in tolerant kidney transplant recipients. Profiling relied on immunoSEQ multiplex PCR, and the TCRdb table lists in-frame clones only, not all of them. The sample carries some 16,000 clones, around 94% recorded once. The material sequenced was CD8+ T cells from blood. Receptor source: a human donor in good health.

CDR3 protein: CASRGAPNEQFF. CDR3 in DNA: TGTGCCAGTAGGGGGGCCCCGAATGAGCAGTTCTTC. The V gene is TRBV19, the J gene TRBJ2-1; possibly TRBD1 for D (6 bases). The V gene's germline CDR1 is LNHDA and CDR2 SQIVND (reference sequence). V lost 6 bases and J lost 7, with 10 bases in between. The CDR3 runs to 12 residues.

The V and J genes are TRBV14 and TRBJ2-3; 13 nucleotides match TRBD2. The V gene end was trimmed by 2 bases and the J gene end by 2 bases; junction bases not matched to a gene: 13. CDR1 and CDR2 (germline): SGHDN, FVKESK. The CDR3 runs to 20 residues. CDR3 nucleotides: TGTGCCAGCAGCCAACCGACGGGACTAGCGGGACTAGGTTACACAGATACGCAGTATTTT. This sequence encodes CASSQPTGLAGLGYTDTQYF.

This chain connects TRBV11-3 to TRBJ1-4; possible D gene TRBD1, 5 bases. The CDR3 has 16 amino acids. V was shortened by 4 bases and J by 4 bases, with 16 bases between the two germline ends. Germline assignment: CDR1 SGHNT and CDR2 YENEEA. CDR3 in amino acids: CASSSPWDGHNEKLFF. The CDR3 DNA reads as TGTGCCAGCAGCTCACCTTGGGACGGACATAATGAAAAACTGTTTTTT.

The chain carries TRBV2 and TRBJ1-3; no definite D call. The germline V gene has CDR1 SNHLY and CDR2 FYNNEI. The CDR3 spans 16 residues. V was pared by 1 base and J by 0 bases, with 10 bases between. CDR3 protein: CASSEGLGSSGNTIYF. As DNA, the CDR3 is TGTGCCAGCAGTGAAGGTCTGGGATCCTCTGGAAACACCATATATTTT.